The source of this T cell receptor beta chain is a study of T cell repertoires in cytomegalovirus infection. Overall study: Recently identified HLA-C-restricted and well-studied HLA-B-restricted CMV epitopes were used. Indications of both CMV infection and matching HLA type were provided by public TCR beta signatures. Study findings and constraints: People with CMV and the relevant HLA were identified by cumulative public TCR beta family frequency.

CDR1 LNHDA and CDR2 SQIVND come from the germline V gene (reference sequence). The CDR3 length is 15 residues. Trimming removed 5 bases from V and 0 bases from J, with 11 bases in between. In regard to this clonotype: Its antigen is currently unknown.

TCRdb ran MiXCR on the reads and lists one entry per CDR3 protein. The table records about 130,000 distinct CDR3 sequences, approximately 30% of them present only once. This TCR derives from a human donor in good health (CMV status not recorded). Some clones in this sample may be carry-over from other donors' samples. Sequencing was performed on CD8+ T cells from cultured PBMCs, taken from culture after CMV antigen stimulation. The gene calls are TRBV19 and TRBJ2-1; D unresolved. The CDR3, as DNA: TGTGCCAGTAGTTTCCAGGTGAGCTCCTACAATGAGCAGTTCTTC. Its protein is CASSFQVSSYNEQFF.